This TCR beta chain was captured in a study of cytomegalovirus exposure and HLA in healthy donors. Study overall: Earlier results showed some 120 million unique TCR beta sequences derived from approximately 170 million T cells.

Primers included in the PCR were 60 Vbeta and 13 Jbeta primers. Assay: immunoSEQ multiplex PCR; the TCRdb copy retains only in-frame clones and omits some. The sample consists of 150,000 to 200,000 clones, over 60% of them appearing once. The sequenced sample consisted of PBMCs. The TCR sequence derives from a woman aged 35 to 49 in good health and CMV-seronegative.

The CDR3 protein is CASRSRDRGGTEAFF. CDR3 nucleotides: TGTGCCAGCAGGAGCCGGGACAGGGGTGGCACTGAAGCTTTCTTT. This rearrangement joins TRBV6-1 to TRBJ1-1, with TRBD1 identical over 10 bases. This CDR3 is 15 amino acids long. V shed 6 bases and J 4 bases; nucleotides not matched to a gene: 8. Looked up from germline, CDR1 is MNHNS and CDR2 is SASEGT.